This T cell receptor (beta chain) was identified during a study of radiation and T cells in renal cell carcinoma. Overall study results and limits: In nephrectomy-only tumors, top 100 clonotypes averaged around 45%, versus approximately 50% irradiated. Dominant CDR3 motifs occupied more repertoire in irradiated than control tumors.

On this clone: Its target is not known.

Treatment defined: treatment-naive control, cytoreductive nephrectomy. Sequenced control tumors were from about 11 males and 4 females, median age around 50. Sequencing used immunoSEQ multiplex PCR; TCRdb keeps in-frame clones, though not all of them. The table shows about 16,000 clones, with roughly 60% occurring only once. Material: tumor tissue, obtained from a patient whose treatment was nephrectomy without radiotherapy. This TCR was sampled from a middle-aged man with renal cell carcinoma.

The CDR3 nucleotides read TGTGCCAGCAGCGAGGTACAGAAAAGCAATCAGCCCCAGCATTTT. Amino acids: CASSEVQKSNQPQHF. This chain links TRBV6-1 with TRBJ1-5; D is undetermined. Germline V lookup: CDR1 MNHNS, CDR2 SASEGT. This CDR3 has 15 amino acids. With 6 bases removed from V and 1 base from J, the gap between germline ends came to 13 bases.